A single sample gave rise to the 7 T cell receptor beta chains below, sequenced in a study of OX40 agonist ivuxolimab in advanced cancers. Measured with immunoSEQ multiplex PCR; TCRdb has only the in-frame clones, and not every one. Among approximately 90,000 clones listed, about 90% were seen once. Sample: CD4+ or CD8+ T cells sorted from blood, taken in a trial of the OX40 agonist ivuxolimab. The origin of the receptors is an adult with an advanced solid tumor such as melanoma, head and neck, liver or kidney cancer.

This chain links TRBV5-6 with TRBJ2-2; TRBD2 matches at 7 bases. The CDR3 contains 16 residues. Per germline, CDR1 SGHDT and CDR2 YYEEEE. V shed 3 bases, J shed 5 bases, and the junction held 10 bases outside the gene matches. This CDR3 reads CASSYDGGRPTGELFF. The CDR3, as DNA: TGTGCCAGCAGCTACGATGGCGGGAGACCTACCGGGGAGCTGTTTTTT.

As DNA, the CDR3 is TGTGCCAGCAGCTTTATTGGGGTTCAAGAGACCCAGTACTTC. Amino acid sequence: CASSFIGVQETQYF. The gene calls are TRBV7-9 and TRBJ2-5; no definite D call. Germline V CDR1 and CDR2: SEHNR, FQNEAQ (reference sequence). This CDR3 has 14 residues. V lost 3 bases, J lost 2 bases, and 10 bases lay in between.

The CDR3 sequence: CASSSGTGSYEQYF. CDR3 nucleotides: TGCGCCAGCAGCTCCGGGACAGGGAGCTACGAGCAGTACTTC. The gene calls are TRBV5-1 and TRBJ2-7; 9 bases are shared with TRBD1. The CDR3 consists of 14 residues. CDR1 and CDR2 from the germline V gene are SGHRS and YFSETQ. Trimming cost V 3 bases and J 3 bases; bases outside gene matches: 4.

The DNA of the CDR3 is TGTGCCAGCAGTGAACTCCGGGGGGGCGCTCCCAATCAGCCCCAGCATTTT. Its protein product is CASSELRGGAPNQPQHF. This chain joins TRBV2 and TRBJ1-5; tentative D call: TRBD1 (6 bases). The ends were cut back, 2 bases at V and 3 bases at J, with 17 bases in the middle. Germline loops: CDR1 SNHLY, CDR2 FYNNEI. The CDR3 has 17 amino acids.

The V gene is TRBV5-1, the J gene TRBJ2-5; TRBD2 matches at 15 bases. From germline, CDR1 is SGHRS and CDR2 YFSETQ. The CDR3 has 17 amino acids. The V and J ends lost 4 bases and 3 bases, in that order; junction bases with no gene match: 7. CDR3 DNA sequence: TGCGCCAGCAGCCAGGGACTAGCGGGAGGAGGAAAAGAGACCCAGTACTTC. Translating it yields CASSQGLAGGGKETQYF.

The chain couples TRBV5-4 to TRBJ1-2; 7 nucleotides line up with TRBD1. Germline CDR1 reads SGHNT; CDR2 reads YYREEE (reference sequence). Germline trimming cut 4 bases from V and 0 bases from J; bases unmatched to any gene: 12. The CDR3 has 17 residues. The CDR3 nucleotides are TGTGCCAGCAGCGGAAAGAAACCGACAGGGACTAACTATGGCTACACCTTC. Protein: CASSGKKPTGTNYGYTF.

CDR3: CASSPQGVGTNEKLFF. The CDR3 region has the DNA TGCGCCAGCAGCCCCCAGGGGGTAGGAACTAATGAAAAACTGTTTTTT. The rearrangement joins TRBV4-1 to TRBJ1-4; 7 positions match TRBD1. Germline CDR1 MGHRA, CDR2 YSYEKL. With 4 bases clipped from V and 1 base from J, the junction kept 6 bases outside the gene matches. The length of the CDR3 is 16 residues.